A selection of T cell receptor beta chains follows, all from one sample in a study of blood T cell repertoires in COVID-19. The assay was immunoSEQ multiplex PCR, and TCRdb's table has in-frame clones only and misses some. The sample records roughly 100,000 clones, approximately 86% being singletons. Sequenced: peripheral blood. The receptors were gathered from a man at least 80 years old with acute or convalescent COVID-19. Both conserved end residues are part of each CDR3. The D gene is left open where the match is weak. Expanded clones get a size class; other rows say once, few or many, or leave the size out.

size	V	D	J	CDR3	DNA
.	TRBV5-4	.	TRBJ1-2	CASSLARRANYGYTF	TGTGCCAGCAGCTTGGCCCGGAGGGCTAACTATGGCTACACCTTC
once	TRBV5-4	.	TRBJ2-1	CASSLEGSSYNEQFF	TGTGCCAGCAGCTTAGAGGGTAGCTCCTACAATGAGCAGTTCTTC
.	TRBV2	TRBD2	TRBJ2-7	CASSPRTSGSDEQYF	TGTGCCAGCAGCCCCAGGACTAGCGGGAGCGACGAGCAGTACTTC
.	TRBV6-6	TRBD1	TRBJ1-2	CAIYRGGYTF	TGTGCCATATACAGGGGTGGCTACACCTTC
.	TRBV5-1	TRBD1	TRBJ2-5	CASSRTGGEETQYF	TGCGCCAGCAGTCGGACAGGGGGGGAGGAGACCCAGTACTTC
once	TRBV20-1	TRBD2	TRBJ2-1	CSASTGLAGNNEQFF	TGCAGTGCTAGTACGGGACTAGCGGGAAACAATGAGCAGTTCTTC
.	TRBV28	TRBD2	TRBJ2-1	CASARAGEANEQFF	TGTGCCAGCGCTAGAGCGGGAGAAGCGAATGAGCAGTTCTTC
.	TRBV19	.	TRBJ2-1	CASSIAQAWSSYNEQFF	TGTGCCAGTAGTATAGCCCAAGCATGGAGCTCCTACAATGAGCAGTTCTTC
.	TRBV19	.	TRBJ2-2	CASSIVLLRNTGELFF	TGTGCCAGTAGTATAGTTCTACTCCGGAACACCGGGGAGCTGTTTTTT
once	TRBV28	.	TRBJ1-1	CASRDTLPNTEAFF	TGTGCCAGCAGGGATACACTACCGAACACTGAAGCTTTCTTT
.	TRBV7-6	.	TRBJ2-5	CASSYPPWRTGGETQYF	TGTGCCAGCAGCTATCCCCCGTGGCGGACCGGGGGAGAGACCCAGTACTTC